Given below is one T cell receptor (beta chain) in context. Its antigen remains unknown. The germline CDR1 and CDR2 sequences are MNHEY and SVGAGI. The ends were cut back, 2 bases at V and 4 bases at J, with 30 bases in the middle. This CDR3 spans 22 amino acids. The sample is drawn from a study of T cells in Graves' hyperthyroidism and ophthalmopathy. Whole-study results and caveats: Most clonotypes that expanded in the thyroid above 0.001 also showed up in blood.

Amplification targeted TCR beta CDR3 regions from RNA transcripts. Initially, a first-round RT-PCR of the TCR CDR3 employed the HTBI primer set. TCRdb redid the calling of the multiplex PCR reads with MiXCR, one entry per CDR3 protein. The data show about 350,000 distinct CDR3 sequences, roughly 13% seen once. The chain carries TRBV6-5 and TRBJ2-6; D possibly corresponds to TRBD1 (6 bases). Sequencing was performed on blood. The clonotype comes from a woman aged 30 to 39 with Graves' hyperthyroidism. CDR3 amino acids: CASSYPTSRTASYSPGANVLTF. CDR3 nucleotide sequence: TGTGCCAGCAGTTACCCGACCTCCCGGACAGCCTCCTATAGCCCGGGGGCCAACGTCCTGACTTTC.